The 30 T cell receptor beta chains below come from one sample, sequenced in a study of T cell responses to AZD1222 COVID-19 vaccine. Using immunoSEQ multiplex PCR, the repertoire was profiled, and TCRdb retains in-frame clones only, with some absent. Altogether about 140,000 clones are present, more than 85% being singletons, with the ten largest covering roughly 3.1%. Sequences were derived from peripheral blood, sampled on day 0 of AZD1222 vaccination. The receptor source for this set is an adult in good health.

This clone has ten or more counts. The rearrangement uses TRBV9 and TRBJ1-3; D not resolved. V lost 0 bases to trimming and J lost 4 bases, with 17 bases between them. CDR1 is SGDLS, CDR2 YYNGEE, per germline. This CDR3 comprises 17 residues. CDR3 in DNA: TGTGCCAGCAGCGTAGAACTCTTCGGCGCCGCGGGAAACACCATATATTTT. It translates to CASSVELFGAAGNTIYF. Filled out from reference TRBV9 and TRBJ1-3, the complete variable domain reads DSGVTQTPKHLITATGQRVTLRCSPRSGDLSVYWYQQSLDQGLQFLIQYYNGEERAKGNILERFSAQQFPDLHSELNLSSLELGDSALYFCASSVELFGAAGNTIYFGEGSWLTVV.

The V gene is TRBV6-2 or TRBV6-3, the J gene TRBJ1-3; a weak D match, TRBD1 (5 bases). The V gene lost 4 bases and the J gene lost 2 bases, with 12 bases spanning the gap. This CDR3 has 15 amino acids. Germline V gene sequence: CDR1 MNHEY, CDR2 SVGEGT. For the CDR3, the DNA is TGTGCCAGCAGTTCTTTGGGACCTCCTGGAAACACCATATATTTT. Protein: CASSSLGPPGNTIYF.

V usage is TRBV15 and J usage is TRBJ1-2; 10 nucleotides match TRBD1. Germline V gene data show CDR1 as LNHNV and CDR2 as YYDKDF (reference sequence). J gave up 6 bases and V 4 bases, and 11 bases lay outside the gene matches. This CDR3 comprises 16 residues. Written as DNA, the CDR3 is TGTGCCACCAGCACCCCGACAGGGGGCGCCCTTAATGGCTACACCTTC. It yields the protein CATSTPTGGALNGYTF.

The chain combines TRBV4-1 with TRBJ2-1; D might be TRBD1 or TRBD2, each matching 5 bases. The CDR3 is 14 residues long. Per the germline V gene, CDR1 is MGHRA and CDR2 is YSYEKL. V dropped 1 base and J dropped 7 bases, with 11 bases sitting between them. In DNA form, the CDR3 reads TGCGCCAGCAGCCAAGTTAGGGGCGGGAATGAGCAGTTCTTC. It translates to CASSQVRGGNEQFF.

This chain connects TRBV25-1 to TRBJ2-2, with 10 positions matching TRBD1. V was pared by 6 bases and J by 6 bases, with 10 bases of the junction left unmatched. This CDR3 has 16 amino acids. The germline V gene has CDR1 MGHDK and CDR2 SYGVNS. This chain's CDR3 is CASRETGQGRAGELFF. In nucleotides, the CDR3 is TGTGCCAGCAGGGAGACGGGACAGGGGAGGGCCGGGGAGCTGTTTTTT.

The V and J genes are TRBV2 and TRBJ2-1, with D possibly TRBD2 on 6 matching bases. This CDR3 region has 12 residues. V was shortened by 2 bases and J by 8 bases, with 7 bases between the two germline ends. Looked up from germline, CDR1 is SNHLY and CDR2 is FYNNEI. In DNA, the CDR3 is TGTGCCAGCAGTGAAAGCGGGCATGAGCAGTTCTTC. Translated, it gives CASSESGHEQFF.

This clone was seen a single time. This chain uses TRBV6-5 with TRBJ2-2, with no clear D. The CDR3 totals 13 residues. Per germline, CDR1 MNHEY and CDR2 SVGAGI. Trimming shortened V by 7 bases and J by 7 bases, and 13 bases separated the two germline ends. The CDR3 loop reads CASIPRRGGELFF. CDR3 in DNA: TGTGCCAGCATTCCACGGCGCGGCGGGGAGCTGTTTTTT.

This clone was counted a single time. The chain has TRBV9 and TRBJ2-2; TRBD2 is a possible D gene (5 bases). Germline CDR1 SGDLS, CDR2 YYNGEE. CDR3 length equals 19 residues. V was shortened by 6 bases and J by 3 bases, with 27 bases between the two germline ends. The CDR3 DNA follows: TGTGCCAGCAACGAAAATAAAGGGAAGGACGGACTGGACACCGGGGAGCTGTTTTTT. Its translation: CASNENKGKDGLDTGELFF.

This rearrangement joins TRBV6-1 to TRBJ2-1; D not certain. The CDR3 contains 14 residues. Germline V gene sequence: CDR1 MNHNS, CDR2 SASEGT. The ends were cut back, 2 bases at V and 6 bases at J, with 11 bases in the middle. The CDR3 region is CASSEIGGINEQFF. In nucleotides, the CDR3 is TGTGCCAGCAGTGAAATCGGCGGAATCAATGAGCAGTTCTTC.

The chain uses TRBV9 and TRBJ1-2, with 8 bases that match TRBD1. The junction had 6 bases not matched to a gene; V was cut back by 3 bases and J by 5 bases. This CDR3 region has 14 residues. Per the germline V gene, CDR1 is SGDLS and CDR2 is YYNGEE. This chain's CDR3 is CASSETGVGYGYTF. Written as DNA, the CDR3 is TGTGCCAGCAGCGAGACAGGGGTGGGGTATGGCTACACCTTC.

The chain carries TRBV10-3 and TRBJ2-1; TRBD2 agrees at 8 bases. V dropped 7 bases and J dropped 8; count of bases not matched to a gene: 13. The CDR3 is made up of 15 amino acids. The germline CDR1 and CDR2 sequences are ENHRY and SYGVKD. The chain's CDR3 is CAIMAHSGIIYEQFF. The CDR3 DNA reads TGTGCCATCATGGCCCATAGCGGGATTATCTATGAGCAGTTCTTC.

The CDR3 protein is CASSQDRASGGHTQYF. In DNA, the CDR3 is TGCGCCAGCAGCCAAGATCGGGCTAGCGGGGGTCATACGCAGTATTTT. The gene calls are TRBV4-3 and TRBJ2-3; 10 nucleotides line up with TRBD2. The CDR3 loop spans 16 amino acids. The V and J ends lost 0 bases and 7 bases, in that order; junction bases with no gene match: 7. Germline CDR1 is LGHNA and CDR2 is YSLEER.

The CDR3 DNA follows: TGTGCCAGCAGCTTAGCCTCGGCACCCAACCAATATGGCTACACCTTC. This gives the protein CASSLASAPNQYGYTF. The genes are TRBV7-8 and TRBJ1-2, with no clear D. Germline CDR1 reads SGHVS; CDR2 reads FQNEAQ. The CDR3 runs to 16 residues. V lost 0 bases to trimming and J lost 5 bases, with 16 bases between them.

The V gene is TRBV28, the J gene TRBJ1-1; the match to TRBD1 covers 9 bases. With 6 bases clipped from V and 2 bases from J, the junction kept 7 bases outside the gene matches. Germline-derived CDR1 and CDR2 are MDHEN and SYDVKM. This CDR3 spans 15 amino acids. CDR3 sequence reads: CASSILQGANTEAFF. CDR3 nucleotides: TGTGCCAGCAGCATATTACAGGGGGCCAACACTGAAGCTTTCTTT.

DNA of the CDR3: TGTGCCTGGAGTGCCGGGGGGGCGCAAGAGACCCAGTACTTC. Amino acid sequence: CAWSAGGAQETQYF. The rearrangement uses TRBV30 and TRBJ2-5; 8 bases align to TRBD2. The germline gives CDR1 GTSNPN, CDR2 SVGIG (reference sequence). This CDR3 contains 14 residues. The junction had 3 bases not matched to a gene; V was cut back by 1 base and J by 2 bases.

CDR3 nucleotides: TGTGCCTGGGGTATACTATACAATGAGCAGTTCTTC. This sequence encodes CAWGILYNEQFF. This chain links TRBV30 with TRBJ2-1; no firm D call. CDR1 is GTSNPN and CDR2 is SVGIG in the germline V gene (reference sequence). The CDR3 runs 12 residues. The V end lost 5 bases, the J end lost 4 bases, and 9 bases lay between the germline ends.

This chain uses TRBV7-6 with TRBJ1-6; tentative D call: TRBD1 (5 bases). The V end was cut by 2 bases, the J end by 8 bases, with 13 bases between. The CDR3 is 15 residues long. The germline V gene has CDR1 SGHVS and CDR2 FNYEAQ. In DNA, the CDR3 is TGTGCCAGCAGCTTACGGGGGGAGAGTCATTCACCCCTCCACTTT. Residues: CASSLRGESHSPLHF.

With respect to this clone: Different DNA sequences within this sample yield the same CDR3. The rearrangement uses TRBV2 and TRBJ1-2; D is perhaps TRBD1 (5 bases). Trimming cost V 3 bases and J 4 bases, with 9 bases left between them. The CDR3 is 13 amino acids. Germline CDR1 and CDR2: SNHLY and FYNNEI. The CDR3 loop is CASSEAGTYGYTF. In DNA, the CDR3 is TGTGCCAGCAGTGAGGCAGGGACCTATGGCTACACCTTC.

The rearrangement uses TRBV10-3 and TRBJ1-1; no clear D. Germline CDR1 ENHRY, CDR2 SYGVKD. The CDR3 is 15 residues long. The germline V and J ends were trimmed by 0 bases and 0 bases, with 8 bases remaining between them. The CDR3 sequence is CAISESEGLNTEAFF. DNA for the CDR3: TGTGCCATCAGTGAGTCGGAGGGTTTGAACACTGAAGCTTTCTTT.

The chain uses TRBV9 and TRBJ1-1; the D gene is possibly TRBD1 (5 bases). Germline assignment: CDR1 SGDLS and CDR2 YYNGEE. V was shortened by 0 bases and J by 5 bases, with 8 bases between the two germline ends. The CDR3 length is 13 residues. The CDR3 nucleotides read TGTGCCAGCAGCGTAGGACAGACTACTGAAGCTTTCTTT. Amino acid sequence: CASSVGQTTEAFF.

V usage is TRBV11-2 and J usage is TRBJ2-1; D unresolved. The CDR3 is 12 residues long. Germline V lookup: CDR1 SGHAT, CDR2 FQNNGV. V lost 7 bases to trimming and J lost 11 bases, with 15 bases between them. CDR3 loop: CASILVTVKQFF. CDR3 DNA: TGTGCCAGCATTCTCGTTACGGTTAAGCAGTTCTTC.

The rearrangement links TRBV18 to TRBJ1-3; D unclear. This CDR3 spans 15 amino acids. V lost 6 bases and J 0 bases, leaving 12 bases between the germline ends. Germline V CDR1 and CDR2: KGHSH, LQKENI. Here the CDR3 reads CASSPGGSSGNTIYF. CDR3 coding DNA: TGTGCCAGCTCCCCGGGTGGGAGCTCTGGAAACACCATATATTTT.

The CDR3 sequence is CATSDSSYWAGGYTF. CDR3 coding DNA: TGTGCCACCAGTGATTCCAGTTACTGGGCGGGAGGCTACACCTTC. This chain uses TRBV24-1 with TRBJ1-2; D is uncertain. V was trimmed by 2 bases and J by 8 bases, leaving 17 bases between them. This CDR3 has 15 residues. Per the germline V gene, CDR1 is KGHDR and CDR2 is SFDVKD.

The chain recombines TRBV7-9 with TRBJ2-5; no firm D call. The germline V gene encodes CDR1 SEHNR and CDR2 FQNEAQ (reference sequence). This CDR3 contains 15 residues. V lost 5 bases, J lost 0 bases, and 13 bases lay in between. Here the CDR3 reads CASSGQEEYQETQYF. CDR3 in DNA: TGTGCCAGCAGCGGGCAGGAAGAGTACCAAGAGACCCAGTACTTC.

V usage is TRBV7-8 and J usage is TRBJ1-1; no clear D gene. CDR1 and CDR2 (germline): SGHVS, FQNEAQ. CDR3 length: 14 residues. Trimming removed 2 bases from V and 1 base from J, with 8 bases in between. CDR3 sequence reads: CASSLFGANTEAFF. In nucleotides, the CDR3 is TGTGCCAGCAGCTTATTTGGCGCGAACACTGAAGCTTTCTTT.

The chain combines TRBV6-5 with TRBJ1-2, with TRBD1 as a possible D gene (6 bases). CDR3 length equals 13 residues. With 7 bases removed from V and 7 bases from J, the gap between germline ends came to 16 bases. Germline V gene data show CDR1 as MNHEY and CDR2 as SVGAGI. CDR3 amino acids: CASTYGEGGGYTF. CDR3 DNA: TGTGCCAGCACCTACGGGGAGGGGGGTGGCTACACCTTC.

V and J are TRBV20-1 and TRBJ2-1; D unresolved. This CDR3 region has 11 residues. The V gene's germline CDR1 is DFQATT and CDR2 SNEGSKA (reference sequence). Trimming pared 3 bases from V and 8 bases from J, leaving 8 bases between. CDR3 residues: CSASRHHEQFF. DNA for the CDR3: TGCAGTGCTAGCAGACACCATGAGCAGTTCTTC.

The chain recombines TRBV24-1 with TRBJ2-2, with D perhaps TRBD2 (5 bases). V was cut by 4 bases and J by 5 bases, with 13 bases left in between. CDR1 and CDR2 (germline): KGHDR, SFDVKD. The CDR3 has 15 residues. CDR3 nucleotide sequence: TGTGCCACCAGTGAGGAGGCTAGTGGTACCGGGGAGCTGTTTTTT. This gives the protein CATSEEASGTGELFF.

The chain links TRBV11-2 to TRBJ1-3, with 9 bases that match TRBD1. The CDR3 runs 16 residues. Per germline, CDR1 SGHAT and CDR2 FQNNGV. The V segment lost 0 bases and the J segment 4 bases; nucleotides outside the gene matches: 4. This chain's CDR3 is CASSLDPTGGGNTIYF. The DNA of the CDR3 is TGTGCCAGCAGCTTAGATCCCACAGGGGGCGGAAACACCATATATTTT. The complete variable domain, with remaining parts taken from reference TRBV11-2 and TRBJ1-3, reads EAGVAQSPRYKIIEKRQSVAFWCNPISGHATLYWYQQILGQGPKLLIQFQNNGVVDDSQLPKDRFSAERLKGVDSTLKIQPAKLEDSAVYLCASSLDPTGGGNTIYFGEGSWLTVV.

There are a few counts of this clone. This chain connects TRBV5-1 to TRBJ2-7; D unresolved. Germline CDR1 and CDR2: SGHRS and YFSETQ. The CDR3 is 13 residues long. The V gene lost 5 bases and the J gene lost 0 bases, with 9 bases spanning the gap. CDR3 sequence reads: CASSGASSYEQYF. CDR3 sequence (DNA): TGCGCCAGCAGTGGAGCGAGCTCCTACGAGCAGTACTTC.